The clone carrying this T cell receptor beta chain was seen ten or more times. As yet, its antigen is unknown. Regarding time point: newly diagnosed GD, antithyroid drugs for less than 3 months. PBMC RNA served as the TCR library source. The data derive from a study of regulatory T cells in long-lasting Graves disease. The germline gives CDR1 MNHEY, CDR2 SVGEGT. The length of the CDR3 is 17 residues. Trimming cost V 8 bases and J 2 bases; bases outside gene matches: 8. Libraries of TCR beta came from iRepertoire HTBI primers plus Arm-PCR of CDR3 regions. TCRdb fed the multiplex PCR reads into MiXCR, producing one record per CDR3 protein. The table includes approximately 400,000 distinct CDR3 sequences, more than 12% detected once. Overall study results and limits: Sampling was limited to peripheral blood rather than thyroid tissue. New patients shared roughly 960 public clonotypes, and persistent patients shared more, with around 2,600. With persistent disease, TRBV28, TRBJ1-2 and TRBJ2-5 were the favored segments.

These records were also assigned to another study, of T cells in Graves' hyperthyroidism and ophthalmopathy. That source reports: Calling Graves' hyperthyroidism stable meant ophthalmopathy did not progress within 18 months.

The sequence came from a woman aged 25 to 45 with Graves disease. Sample: peripheral blood mononuclear cells (PBMCs), taken at new diagnosis, from a patient treated with antithyroid drugs. The V and J genes are TRBV6-2 or TRBV6-3 and TRBJ2-1; 14 nucleotides line up with TRBD2. The DNA of the CDR3 is TGTGCCAGCGGACTAGCGGGAGGATCACCTCCCTACAATGAGCAGTTCTTC. Translated, it gives CASGLAGGSPPYNEQFF.